This T cell receptor beta chain was found in a study of T cells of healthy individuals. TCRdb processed the 5' RACE reads anew with MiXCR; each CDR3 protein has one entry. Among 40,000 to 60,000 distinct CDR3 sequences listed, roughly 15% were seen once. The clonotype was recovered from a human donor in good health.

The chain's CDR3 is CASSSGGGAYEQYF. CDR3 nucleotides: TGTGCCAGCAGCTCTGGGGGCGGGGCCTACGAGCAGTACTTC. This chain links TRBV7-2 with TRBJ2-7; D might be TRBD1 or TRBD2, each matching 6 bases. This CDR3 is 14 amino acids long. With 4 bases removed from V and 2 bases from J, the gap between germline ends came to 12 bases. Looked up from germline, CDR1 is SGHTA and CDR2 is FQGNSA.